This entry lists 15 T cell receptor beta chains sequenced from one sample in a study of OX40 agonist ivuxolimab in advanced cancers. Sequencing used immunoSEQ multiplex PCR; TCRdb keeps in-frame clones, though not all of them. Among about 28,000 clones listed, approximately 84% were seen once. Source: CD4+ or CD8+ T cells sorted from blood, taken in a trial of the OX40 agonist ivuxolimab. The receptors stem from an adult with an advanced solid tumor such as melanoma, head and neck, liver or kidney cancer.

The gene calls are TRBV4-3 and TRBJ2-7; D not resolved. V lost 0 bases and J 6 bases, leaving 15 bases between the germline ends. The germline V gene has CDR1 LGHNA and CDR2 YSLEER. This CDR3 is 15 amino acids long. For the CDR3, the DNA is TGCGCCAGCAGCCAAGAGGGCACGGGTATTTCCGAGCAGTACTTC. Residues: CASSQEGTGISEQYF.

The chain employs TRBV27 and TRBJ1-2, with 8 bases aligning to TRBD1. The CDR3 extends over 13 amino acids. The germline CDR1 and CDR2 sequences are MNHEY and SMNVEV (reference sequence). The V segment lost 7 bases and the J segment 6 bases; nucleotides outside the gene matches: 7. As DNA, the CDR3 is TGTGCCAGCACAGATTACAGGGGGGATGGCTACACCTTC. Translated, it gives CASTDYRGDGYTF.

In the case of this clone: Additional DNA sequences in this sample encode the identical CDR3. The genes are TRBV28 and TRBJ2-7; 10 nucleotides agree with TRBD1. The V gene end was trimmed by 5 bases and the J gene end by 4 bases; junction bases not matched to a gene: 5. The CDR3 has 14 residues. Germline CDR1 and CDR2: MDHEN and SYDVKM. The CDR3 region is CASSPGTGAYEQYF. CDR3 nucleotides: TGTGCCAGCAGTCCCGGGACAGGGGCATACGAGCAGTACTTC.

CDR3 amino acids: CAWREDSLNTEAFF. In DNA, the CDR3 is TGTGCCTGGAGGGAGGACAGTCTGAACACTGAAGCTTTCTTT. The chain links TRBV30 to TRBJ1-1; tentative D call: TRBD1 (6 bases). This CDR3 contains 14 residues. V was cut by 3 bases and J by 0 bases, with 11 bases left in between. Germline V gene sequence: CDR1 GTSNPN, CDR2 SVGIG (reference sequence).

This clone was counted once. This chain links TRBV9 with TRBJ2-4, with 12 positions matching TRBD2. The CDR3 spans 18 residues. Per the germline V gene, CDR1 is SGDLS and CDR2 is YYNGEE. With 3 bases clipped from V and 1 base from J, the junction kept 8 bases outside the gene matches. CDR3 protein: CASSEALAGGDAKNIQYF. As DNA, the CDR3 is TGTGCCAGCAGCGAGGCCCTAGCGGGGGGGGACGCCAAAAACATTCAGTACTTC. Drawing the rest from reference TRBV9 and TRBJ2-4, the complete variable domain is DSGVTQTPKHLITATGQRVTLRCSPRSGDLSVYWYQQSLDQGLQFLIQYYNGEERAKGNILERFSAQQFPDLHSELNLSSLELGDSALYFCASSEALAGGDAKNIQYFGAGTRLSVL.

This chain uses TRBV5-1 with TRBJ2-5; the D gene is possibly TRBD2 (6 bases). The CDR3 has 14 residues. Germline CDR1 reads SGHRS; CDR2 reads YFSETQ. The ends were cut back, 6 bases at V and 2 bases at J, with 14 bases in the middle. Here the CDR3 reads CASTEEGWQETQYF. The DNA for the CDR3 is TGCGCCAGCACGGAGGAGGGATGGCAAGAGACCCAGTACTTC.

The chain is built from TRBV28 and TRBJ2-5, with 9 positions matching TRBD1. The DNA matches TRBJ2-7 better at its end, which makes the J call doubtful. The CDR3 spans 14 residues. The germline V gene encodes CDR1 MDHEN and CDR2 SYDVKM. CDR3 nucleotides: TGTGCCAGCAGTTACGCGACAGGGGGTTACGAGCAGTACTTC. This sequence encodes CASSYATGGYEQYF.

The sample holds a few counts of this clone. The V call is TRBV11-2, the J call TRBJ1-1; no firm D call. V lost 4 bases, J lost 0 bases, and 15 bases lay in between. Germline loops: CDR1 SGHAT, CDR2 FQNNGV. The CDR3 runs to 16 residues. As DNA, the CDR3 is TGTGCCAGCAGCTCCGAGGGAGGCGGAATGAACACTGAAGCTTTCTTT. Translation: CASSSEGGGMNTEAFF.

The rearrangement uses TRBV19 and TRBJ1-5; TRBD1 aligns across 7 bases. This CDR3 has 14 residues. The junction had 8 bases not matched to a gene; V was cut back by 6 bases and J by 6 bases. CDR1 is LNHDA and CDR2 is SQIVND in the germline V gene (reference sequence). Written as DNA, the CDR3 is TGTGCCAGTAGACCAGGGGGGGGCACTCAGCCCCAGCATTTT. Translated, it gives CASRPGGGTQPQHF.

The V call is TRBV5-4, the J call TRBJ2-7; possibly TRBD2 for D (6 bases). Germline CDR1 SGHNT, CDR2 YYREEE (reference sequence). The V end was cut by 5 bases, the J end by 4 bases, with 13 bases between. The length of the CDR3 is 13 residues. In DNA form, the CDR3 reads TGTGCCAGCAGGAACTGGGGGGAATACGAGCAGTACTTC. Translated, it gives CASRNWGEYEQYF.

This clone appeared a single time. The CDR3 bases are TGCGCCAGCAGCCAAAAGAGGGGTACTGAAGCTTTCTTT. This codes for CASSQKRGTEAFF. The rearrangement uses TRBV4-1 and TRBJ1-1; TRBD1 might be the D (5 bases). CDR1 is MGHRA, CDR2 YSYEKL, per germline. This CDR3 is built from 13 residues. The germline V and J ends were trimmed by 2 bases and 5 bases, with 9 bases remaining between them.

CDR3: CASTLTVNTEAFF. CDR3 sequence (DNA): TGTGCCAGCACCTTGACAGTGAACACTGAAGCTTTCTTT. V and J are TRBV7-2 and TRBJ1-1; TRBD1 is a possible D gene (5 bases). This CDR3 is built from 13 residues. Trimming shortened V by 7 bases and J by 0 bases, and 9 bases separated the two germline ends. CDR1 SGHTA and CDR2 FQGNSA come from the germline V gene.

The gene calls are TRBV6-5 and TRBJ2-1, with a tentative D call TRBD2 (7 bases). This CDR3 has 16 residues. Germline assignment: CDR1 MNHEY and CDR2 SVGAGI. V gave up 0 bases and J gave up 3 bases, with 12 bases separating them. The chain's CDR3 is CASSYSLGGLYNEQFF. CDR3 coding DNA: TGTGCCAGCAGTTACTCTCTCGGGGGGCTCTACAATGAGCAGTTCTTC.

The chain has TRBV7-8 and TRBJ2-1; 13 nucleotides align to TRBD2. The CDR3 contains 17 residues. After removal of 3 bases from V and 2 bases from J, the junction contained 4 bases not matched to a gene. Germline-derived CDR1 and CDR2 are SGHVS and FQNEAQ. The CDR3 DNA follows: TGTGCCAGCAGCTTCGGACTAGCGGGAGACCCCTACAATGAGCAGTTCTTC. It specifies CASSFGLAGDPYNEQFF.

The CDR3 DNA is TGTGCCAGCGGGGCCGCCTCCCTTAACTATGGCTACACCTTC. Amino acid sequence: CASGAASLNYGYTF. The chain combines TRBV27 with TRBJ1-2; D perhaps matches TRBD1 (5 bases). Germline V gives CDR1 MNHEY, CDR2 SMNVEV (reference sequence). The CDR3 has 14 amino acids. Trimming stripped 8 bases from V and 1 base from J, with 14 bases between.